What follows describes a single TCR beta chain. Its cognate antigen is unknown. The donors were members of the validation cohort, which comprised 90 to 150 subjects and was separate from the first cohort of 666 subjects. The CDR3 is made up of 14 amino acids. Trimming left V 4 bases short and J 10 bases short, with 19 bases between. Germline CDR1 MNHNS, CDR2 SASEGT. TCRdb's table, derived via immunoSEQ multiplex PCR, lists solely in-frame clones and lacks some. The repertoire holds hundreds of thousands of clones, with roughly 85% as singletons. This entry is derived from a study of cytomegalovirus exposure and HLA in healthy donors. Background on the study: The use of the same platform for the approximately 110 validation repertoires and the 550 to 850 first-cohort repertoires was reported by a later analysis. Study outcomes and limitations: According to a subsequent analysis, TCR clusters identified in the first cohort showed a tendency to co-occur across the 120 validation repertoires.

The TCR originated in a young woman in good health and CMV-seronegative. What was sequenced was PBMCs. This rearrangement joins TRBV6-1 to TRBJ1-1; D is perhaps TRBD1 (6 bases). In DNA form, the CDR3 reads TGTGCCAGCAGTGTGAGACAGGTTCCCAAAGGAGCTTTCTTT. Translation: CASSVRQVPKGAFF.